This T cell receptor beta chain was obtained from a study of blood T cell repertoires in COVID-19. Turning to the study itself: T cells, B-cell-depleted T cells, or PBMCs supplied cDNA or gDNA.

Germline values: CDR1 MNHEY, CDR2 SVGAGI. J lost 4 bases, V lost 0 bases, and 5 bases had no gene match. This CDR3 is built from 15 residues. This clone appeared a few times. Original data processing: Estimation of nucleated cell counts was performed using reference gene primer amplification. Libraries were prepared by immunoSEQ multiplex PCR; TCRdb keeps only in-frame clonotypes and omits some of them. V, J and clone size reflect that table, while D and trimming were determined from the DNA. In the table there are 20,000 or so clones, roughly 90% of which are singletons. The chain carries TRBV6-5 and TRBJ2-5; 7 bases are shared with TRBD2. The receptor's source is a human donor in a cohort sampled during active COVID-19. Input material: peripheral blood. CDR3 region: CASSYSWGGGETQYF. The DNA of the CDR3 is TGTGCCAGCAGTTACTCGTGGGGGGGAGGAGAGACCCAGTACTTC.